This is a list of T cell receptor beta chains from one sample in a study of CD8 T cells in ankylosing spondylitis. TCRdb re-analysed the 5' RACE reads in MiXCR, keeping a single row per CDR3 protein. The sample carries about 250,000 distinct CDR3 sequences, roughly 32% recorded once. Sequencing input: blood, either unsorted or a sorted T cell fraction (not recorded which). The source of these receptors is a male donor with ankylosing spondylitis or in good health (not recorded which). Both conserved end residues are part of each CDR3. The order of the fields is V gene, D gene, clone size, J gene, CDR3 protein, CDR3 DNA. The D gene is left open where the match is weak. Only some rows state a clone size, as once, few, many or a class for expanded clones.

V: TRBV12-3/TRBV12-4; D: NA; size: few; J: TRBJ2-3; CDR3: CASSFGGFTDTQYF; DNA: TGTGCCAGCAGTTTTGGGGGCTTCACAGATACGCAGTATTTT
V: TRBV12-3/TRBV12-4; D: TRBD1; size: NA; J: TRBJ1-2; CDR3: CASTTQTGGPYGYTF; DNA: TGTGCCAGCACCACCCAGACAGGGGGTCCCTATGGCTACACCTTC
V: TRBV20-1; D: TRBD1; size: few; J: TRBJ1-1; CDR3: CSADRGAPEAFF; DNA: TGCAGTGCCGACAGGGGCGCGCCTGAAGCTTTCTTT
V: TRBV9; D: NA; size: few; J: TRBJ2-5; CDR3: CASSVVGGTGETQYF; DNA: TGTGCCAGCAGCGTAGTAGGTGGGACCGGGGAGACCCAGTACTTC
V: TRBV10-3; D: TRBD1; size: few; J: TRBJ1-2; CDR3: CAISESFQGAGDGYTF; DNA: TGTGCCATCAGTGAGTCGTTTCAGGGGGCCGGGGATGGCTACACCTTC
V: TRBV12-3/TRBV12-4; D: TRBD1; size: NA; J: TRBJ1-5; CDR3: CASSLDRGQPQHF; DNA: TGTGCCAGCAGCCTGGACAGGGGTCAGCCCCAGCATTTT
V: TRBV20-1; D: TRBD1; size: many; J: TRBJ2-7; CDR3: CSAKDSTGGAYEQYF; DNA: TGCAGTGCTAAAGACTCGACAGGGGGCGCGTACGAGCAGTACTTC
V: TRBV20-1; D: TRBD1; size: few; J: TRBJ1-1; CDR3: CSAPRGEHTEAFF; DNA: TGCAGTGCACCCAGGGGGGAGCACACTGAAGCTTTCTTT
V: TRBV25-1; D: NA; size: few; J: TRBJ2-5; CDR3: CASSDYGGLGETQYF; DNA: TGTGCCAGCAGTGATTACGGGGGGCTGGGGGAGACCCAGTACTTC
V: TRBV27; D: TRBD2; size: NA; J: TRBJ2-7; CDR3: CASSLLTGLAGGVPYEQYF; DNA: TGTGCCAGCAGTTTACTTACGGGACTAGCCGGGGGTGTCCCCTACGAGCAGTACTTC
V: TRBV7-9; D: NA; size: NA; J: TRBJ1-3; CDR3: CASKTGFSGNTIYF; DNA: TGTGCCAGCAAAACAGGGTTTTCTGGAAACACCATATATTTT
V: TRBV5-6; D: NA; size: few; J: TRBJ2-1; CDR3: CASSFGGKSGNEQFF; DNA: TGTGCCAGCAGCTTCGGGGGCAAAAGTGGCAATGAGCAGTTCTTC
V: TRBV4-1; D: NA; size: NA; J: TRBJ1-5; CDR3: CASSPSEGYSNQPQHF; DNA: TGCGCCAGCAGCCCAAGTGAGGGTTATAGCAATCAGCCCCAGCATTTT
V: TRBV7-3; D: TRBD2; size: NA; J: TRBJ2-1; CDR3: CASSEAGTSMYEQFF; DNA: TGTGCCAGCAGCGAAGCCGGGACTAGTATGTATGAGCAGTTCTTC
V: TRBV12-3/TRBV12-4; D: TRBD2; size: few; J: TRBJ2-5; CDR3: CASSLTSGGAAETQYF; DNA: TGTGCCAGCAGTTTGACGAGCGGGGGGGCGGCAGAGACCCAGTACTTC
V: TRBV10-3; D: NA; size: few; J: TRBJ2-7; CDR3: CAISPDFEQYF; DNA: TGTGCCATCAGCCCGGACTTCGAGCAGTACTTC
V: TRBV20-1; D: NA; size: NA; J: TRBJ2-7; CDR3: CSAREGKPGGNEQYF; DNA: TGCAGTGCTAGGGAGGGAAAACCCGGGGGAAACGAGCAGTACTTC
V: TRBV29-1; D: NA; size: few; J: TRBJ2-1; CDR3: CSAGRPYNEQFF; DNA: TGCAGCGCCGGTCGCCCCTACAATGAGCAGTTCTTC
V: TRBV20-1; D: TRBD2; size: few; J: TRBJ2-7; CDR3: CSGGYNYEQYF; DNA: TGCAGCGGGGGGTACAACTACGAGCAGTACTTC
V: TRBV6-5; D: NA; size: few; J: TRBJ2-3; CDR3: CASSYAGFTDTQYF; DNA: TGTGCCAGCAGTTACGCCGGGTTCACAGATACGCAGTATTTT
V: TRBV7-6; D: NA; size: NA; J: TRBJ2-6; CDR3: CASSQGVEANVLTF; DNA: TGTGCCAGCAGCCAAGGGGTCGAGGCCAACGTCCTGACTTTC
V: TRBV15; D: NA; size: NA; J: TRBJ1-5; CDR3: CATSYSSNQPQHF; DNA: TGTGCCACCAGCTACAGTAGCAATCAGCCCCAGCATTTT
V: TRBV18; D: NA; size: few; J: TRBJ2-5; CDR3: CASSHNLGSLLGETQYF; DNA: TGTGCCAGCTCACACAACCTTGGGAGCCTCCTCGGGGAGACCCAGTACTTC
V: TRBV12-3/TRBV12-4; D: NA; size: few; J: TRBJ2-7; CDR3: CASSLGGHYEQYF; DNA: TGTGCCAGCAGTTTAGGGGGCCACTACGAGCAGTACTTC
V: TRBV11-2; D: TRBD2; size: NA; J: TRBJ2-7; CDR3: CASSSRLAGVYEQYF; DNA: TGTGCCAGCAGCTCCAGACTAGCGGGGGTATACGAGCAGTACTTC
V: TRBV7-8; D: NA; size: NA; J: TRBJ2-3; CDR3: CASSSVSNTQYF; DNA: TGTGCCAGCAGCTCTGTGTCGAATACGCAGTATTTT
V: TRBV7-6; D: NA; size: NA; J: TRBJ2-7; CDR3: CASSWNRLSYEQYF; DNA: TGTGCCAGCAGCTGGAACAGGCTCTCCTACGAGCAGTACTTC
V: TRBV20-1; D: NA; size: NA; J: TRBJ2-3; CDR3: CSANEPGTRATDTQYF; DNA: TGCAGTGCTAACGAGCCTGGGACAAGGGCCACAGATACGCAGTATTTT
V: TRBV7-9; D: TRBD1; size: few; J: TRBJ2-1; CDR3: CASSSGTDPFKQFF; DNA: TGTGCCAGCAGCTCCGGGACAGACCCTTTTAAGCAGTTCTTC